The 5 T cell receptor beta chains below come from one sample, sequenced in a study of molecular identifiers for immune sequencing clone quantification. Using its own MiXCR run on the PCR reads, TCRdb lists one record per CDR3 protein. The repertoire holds under 600,000 distinct CDR3 sequences, with about 26% as singletons. The sample consisted of naive CD8+ T cells from blood, with Jurkat cell RNA spiked in. Subset of the sample: FACS-sorted CD8+CD4-CCR7+CD45RA+ naive T cells. These receptor sequences come from a human donor in good health. Some libraries in this study had Jurkat cell RNA spiked in.

The chain recombines TRBV6-2 or TRBV6-3 with TRBJ2-3; no reliable D call. The germline V gene encodes CDR1 MNHEY and CDR2 SVGEGT. This CDR3 is built from 16 residues. V was pared by 6 bases and J by 2 bases, with 18 bases between. CDR3 coding DNA: TGTGCCAGCAGCTTATACCCACCAGGATTCACAGATACGCAGTATTTT. It codes for CASSLYPPGFTDTQYF.

This clonotype was seen only a few times. The rearrangement joins TRBV12-3 or TRBV12-4 to TRBJ1-5; D is unresolved. The V gene lost 6 bases and the J gene lost 3 bases, with 6 bases spanning the gap. This CDR3 spans 12 amino acids. Written as DNA, the CDR3 is TGTGCCAGCAGGCAAGACAATCAGCCCCAGCATTTT. Amino acids: CASRQDNQPQHF.

A word on this clonotype: The germline gene is not matched at one end of the junction; a read error may be the cause. The rearrangement links TRBV30 to TRBJ2-7; D possibly matches TRBD1 or TRBD2 (5 bases each). The CDR3 consists of 12 residues. Germline CDR1 GTSNPN, CDR2 SVGIG (reference sequence). The DNA for the CDR3 is TGTGCCTACCGGGACGGGGCCTACGAGCGGTACTTC. Translation gives CAYRDGAYERYF.

In the case of this clonotype: This CDR3 is missing its conserved last phenylalanine or tryptophan, likely due to a read error. This rearrangement joins TRBV13 to TRBJ2-5, with a possible D match to TRBD1 (5 bases). Germline V gives CDR1 PRHDT, CDR2 FYEKMQ (reference sequence). V was shortened by 5 bases and J by 2 bases, with 12 bases between the two germline ends. CDR3 size: 14 residues. The CDR3 protein is CASSPPDRQETQYL. CDR3 nucleotides: TGTGCCAGCAGCCCCCCAGACAGACAAGAGACCCAGTACCTC.

This clonotype was detected ten times or more. CDR3: CASSTDSRNEKLFF. CDR3 DNA: TGTGCCAGTAGTACGGACAGCCGAAATGAAAAACTGTTTTTT. The chain joins TRBV19 to TRBJ1-4, with a weak D call TRBD1 (6 bases). The germline V and J ends were trimmed by 4 bases and 5 bases, with 11 bases remaining between them. Germline-derived CDR1 and CDR2 are LNHDA and SQIVND (reference sequence). The CDR3 is 14 amino acids.